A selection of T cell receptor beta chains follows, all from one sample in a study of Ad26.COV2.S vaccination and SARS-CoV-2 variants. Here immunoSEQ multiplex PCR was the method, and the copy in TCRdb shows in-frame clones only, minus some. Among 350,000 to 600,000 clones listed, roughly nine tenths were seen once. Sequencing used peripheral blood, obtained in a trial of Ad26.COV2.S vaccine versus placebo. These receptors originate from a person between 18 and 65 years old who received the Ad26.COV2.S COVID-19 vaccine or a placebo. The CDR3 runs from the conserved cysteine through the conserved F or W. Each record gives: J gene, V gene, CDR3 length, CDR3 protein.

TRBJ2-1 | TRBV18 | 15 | CASSPQLLAIDEQFF
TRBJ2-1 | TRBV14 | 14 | CASSQGRTNNEQFF
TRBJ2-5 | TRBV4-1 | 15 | CASRPTGAGDETQYF
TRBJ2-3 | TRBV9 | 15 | CASRYSGSDRDTQYF
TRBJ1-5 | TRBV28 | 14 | CASSLVWGTQPQHF
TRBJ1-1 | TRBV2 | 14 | CASSEQGRGTEAFF
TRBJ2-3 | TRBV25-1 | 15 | CASSEPKDRTDTQYF
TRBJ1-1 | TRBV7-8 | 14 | CASSRGTANTEAFF
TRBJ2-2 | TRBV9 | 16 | CASSPLAGGRTGELFF
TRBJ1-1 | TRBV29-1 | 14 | CSVVMEPVPSEAFF
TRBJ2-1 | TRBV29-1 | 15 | CSVDPLGRSYNEQFF
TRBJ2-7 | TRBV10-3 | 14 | CAIRPGLAIYEQYF
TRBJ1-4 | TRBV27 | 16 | CASSLSWGRGHEKLFF
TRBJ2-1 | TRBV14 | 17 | CASSQAHIAGGHNEQFF
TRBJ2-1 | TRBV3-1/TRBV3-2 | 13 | CASSLGTITEQFF
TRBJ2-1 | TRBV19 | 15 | CASSIGTSSYNEQFF
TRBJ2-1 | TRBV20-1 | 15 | CSASPFDGPGHEQFF
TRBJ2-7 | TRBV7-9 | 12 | CASSPHRYEQYF
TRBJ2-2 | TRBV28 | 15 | CASRSLSLAAGELFF
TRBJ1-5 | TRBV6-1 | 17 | CASSGPGLLYSNQPQHF
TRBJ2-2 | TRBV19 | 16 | CASKGRGQENTGELFF
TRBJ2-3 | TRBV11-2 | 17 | CASSFMASGTLVNTQYF
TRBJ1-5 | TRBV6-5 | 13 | CASSYSPGGVQHF
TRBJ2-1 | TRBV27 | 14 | CASKEWAPYNEQFF
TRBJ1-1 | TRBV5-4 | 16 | CASSQWTSTMNTEAFF
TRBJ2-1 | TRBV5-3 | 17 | CARSREAIAGDYNEQFF
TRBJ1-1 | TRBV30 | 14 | CAWSNANPNTEAFF
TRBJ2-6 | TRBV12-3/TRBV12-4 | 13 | CASSLRGANVLTF
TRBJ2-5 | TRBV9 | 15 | CASSRTSGGRETQYF
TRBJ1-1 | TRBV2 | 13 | CASMTTANTEAFF
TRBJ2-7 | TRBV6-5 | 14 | CASSFTSGSYEQYF
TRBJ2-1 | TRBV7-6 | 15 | CASSLGSPGKNEQFF
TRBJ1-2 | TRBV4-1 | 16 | CASSRDRGTRHYGYTF
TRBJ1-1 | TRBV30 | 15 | CAWSPGRLLNTEAFF
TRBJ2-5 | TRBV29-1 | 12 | CSLITSAQTQYF
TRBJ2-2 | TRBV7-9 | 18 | CASNVGLAGGLGTGELFF
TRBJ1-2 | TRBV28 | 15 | CASRGGGETIYGYTF
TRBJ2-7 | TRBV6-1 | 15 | CASSEVTSGSYEQYF
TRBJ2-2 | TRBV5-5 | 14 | CASSWGVSTGELFF
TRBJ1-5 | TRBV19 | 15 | CASSGLGGQVQPQHF
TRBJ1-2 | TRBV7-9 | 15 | CASSLDGGTSYGYTF
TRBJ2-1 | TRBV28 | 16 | CASSLTGQGSYNEQFF
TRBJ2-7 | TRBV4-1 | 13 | CASSQAVTYEQYF
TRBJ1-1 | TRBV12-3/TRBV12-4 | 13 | CASSSGSNTEAFF
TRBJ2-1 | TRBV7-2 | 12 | CASSLASPEQFF